The next 5 T cell receptor beta chains were all read from a single sample in a study of blood T cell repertoires in COVID-19 (dated by TCRdb to 2018 to 2021). The library was produced with the immunoSEQ multiplex PCR assay. Sourced from immuneACCESS, this table was stored by TCRdb with only in-frame sequences that have V and J called. A share of the clones is absent; for the studies checked, an unresolved V gene accounts for under half, and the remainder has no known explanation. This sample holds 90,000 to 140,000 clones; under 90% were observed only once. The top ten constitute under 40% of the sample. The specimen was peripheral blood. These receptors all come from an older man with acute or convalescent COVID-19.

The rearrangement links TRBV28 to TRBJ2-1, with D maybe TRBD1 (6 bases). In germline, CDR1 is MDHEN, CDR2 SYDVKM. This CDR3 is 16 amino acids long. The V end lost 6 bases, the J end lost 0 bases, and 15 bases lay between the germline ends. The CDR3 reads CASSWDTGSSYNEQFF. CDR3 coding DNA: TGTGCCAGCAGCTGGGATACAGGGAGCTCCTACAATGAGCAGTTCTTC.

The chain has TRBV5-1 and TRBJ1-4; D not certain. The V gene lost 0 bases and the J gene lost 1 base, with 4 bases spanning the gap. The CDR3 is 14 residues long. Per germline, CDR1 SGHRS and CDR2 YFSETQ. The CDR3 region has the DNA TGCGCCAGCAGCTTGGGAGTAACTAATGAAAAACTGTTTTTT. Protein sequence: CASSLGVTNEKLFF.

This clone was observed once. The chain couples TRBV10-3 to TRBJ1-1; 8 bases agree with TRBD1. The V segment lost 0 bases and the J segment 4 bases; nucleotides outside the gene matches: 4. The CDR3 spans 15 residues. Germline CDR1 ENHRY, CDR2 SYGVKD. The CDR3 is CAISESGQGPTEAFF. The DNA of the CDR3 is TGTGCCATCAGTGAGTCTGGACAGGGACCCACTGAAGCTTTCTTT.

The genes are TRBV14 and TRBJ1-2; 8 bases match TRBD1. CDR1 and CDR2 (germline): SGHDN, FVKESK. The CDR3 extends over 14 amino acids. Losses at the gene ends were 4 bases for V and 8 bases for J; bases not matched to a gene: 9. The CDR3 region has the DNA TGTGCCAGCAGCCGCACGACAGGGGTTTCGGGCTACACCTTC. Protein product: CASSRTTGVSGYTF.

The V call is TRBV14, the J call TRBJ2-3, with 8 bases that match TRBD2. The ends lost 0 bases at V and 0 bases at J; junction bases unmatched: 5. The CDR3 has 17 amino acids. Germline loops: CDR1 SGHDN, CDR2 FVKESK. In DNA, the CDR3 is TGTGCCAGCAGCCAAGATTGGCGGGGGGCTAGCACAGATACGCAGTATTTT. It specifies CASSQDWRGASTDTQYF.